The present TCR beta chain was sequenced within a study of regulatory T cells in long-lasting Graves disease. Points from the study as a whole: Patients whose Graves' disease persisted exhibited lower TCR diversity than those newly diagnosed. Patients with persistent disease shared 2,500 to 3,500 public clonotypes, outpacing the roughly 1,000 shared by new patients.

Time point specified: newly diagnosed GD, antithyroid drugs for less than 3 months. With RNA extracted from PBMCs as input, the TCR library was made. Both iRepertoire HTBI primers and Arm-PCR of CDR3 regions were used to build the TCR beta libraries. TCRdb fed the multiplex PCR reads into MiXCR, producing one record per CDR3 protein. The table lists hundreds of thousands of distinct CDR3 sequences, roughly 16% of them singletons. CDR1 MDHEN and CDR2 SYDVKM come from the germline V gene. The CDR3 extends over 15 amino acids. Trimming took 3 bases from V and 2 from J, leaving 13 bases between them. This clonotype was counted ten times or more. Its antigen remains unknown. The data were also submitted as part of a second study, on T cells in Graves' hyperthyroidism and ophthalmopathy.

Sequencing used peripheral blood mononuclear cells (PBMCs), obtained at new diagnosis, from a patient treated with antithyroid drugs. The TCR was taken from a woman between 40 and 65 years old with Graves disease. This chain connects TRBV28 to TRBJ1-2; D remains unclear. The CDR3 sequence: CASSFRPDGNYGYTF. The CDR3 coding sequence is TGTGCCAGCAGTTTCCGACCAGACGGCAACTATGGCTACACCTTC.